This TCR beta chain was sequenced for a study of TIL therapy for anti-PD-1-resistant metastatic lung cancer. As for the study in general: Patients then received nivolumab; progressors got lymphodepletion, TIL and IL-2. Median patient age was about 56, ranging roughly 38-85 years.

Time point: pre-treatment sample, taken before nivolumab and TIL therapy. With 2 bases removed from V and 0 bases from J, the gap between germline ends came to 9 bases. CDR1 is SGHRS, CDR2 YFSETQ, per germline. The CDR3 is 14 amino acids. The libraries were made with immunoSEQ v3. Each library reached some 2 million read pairs, or about 4.5-6.5 million at deep level. The table came from immunoSEQ multiplex PCR; TCRdb's copy has only in-frame clones and leaves some out. The table includes under 35,000 clones, 74% detected once. V gene TRBV5-1 combines with J gene TRBJ2-7; D is uncertain. The sequence was collected from a woman aged 25-80 years with non-small cell lung cancer. The source was blood, collected at baseline. CDR3 nucleotide sequence: TGCGCCAGCAGCTTATCAGCGAGCTCCTACGAGCAGTACTTC. This sequence encodes CASSLSASSYEQYF.